The next 10 T cell receptor beta chains were all read from a single sample in a study of cytomegalovirus exposure and HLA in healthy donors. With 60 Vbeta and 13 Jbeta primers, the PCR was carried out. Some clones are missing from TCRdb's copy, which holds only in-frame ones; the method was immunoSEQ multiplex PCR. The table lists 180,000 or so clones, about three quarters of them singletons. The sequenced sample was PBMCs. The receptor set was obtained from a female donor in good health and CMV-seronegative.

This chain joins TRBV4-2 and TRBJ2-3, with 8 bases that match TRBD2. This CDR3 contains 17 residues. The J segment lost 2 bases and the V segment lost 2 bases, leaving 9 bases of the junction unmatched. Germline CDR1 reads LGHNA; CDR2 reads YNFKEQ. Written as DNA, the CDR3 is TGTGCCAGCAGCCAACAACACTCTAGCGGGTACACAGATACGCAGTATTTT. Protein: CASSQQHSSGYTDTQYF.

This clone was found a few times. The chain carries TRBV18 and TRBJ1-1, with 8 bases aligning to TRBD1. Germline-derived CDR1 and CDR2 are KGHSH and LQKENI. This CDR3 has 15 amino acids. V was clipped by 5 bases and J by 7 bases; unmatched bases: 12. CDR3 coding DNA: TGTGCCAGCTCAACGACAGGGGACGCCATTCGTGAAGCTTTCTTT. Translating gives CASSTTGDAIREAFF.

This chain joins TRBV7-3 and TRBJ2-1; D possibly corresponds to TRBD1 (6 bases). With 4 bases removed from V and 7 bases from J, the gap between germline ends came to 11 bases. CDR1 is SGHTA and CDR2 is FQGTGA in the germline V gene. The CDR3 is made up of 13 amino acids. The CDR3 DNA reads as TGTGCCAGCAGCTCAAACAGGGATAATGAGCAGTTCTTC. As protein: CASSSNRDNEQFF.

The V gene is TRBV7-3, the J gene TRBJ2-1, with D tentatively TRBD1 (6 bases). The V gene lost 3 bases and the J gene lost 6 bases, with 18 bases spanning the gap. The CDR3 consists of 16 residues. The germline V gene encodes CDR1 SGHTA and CDR2 FQGTGA. Written as DNA, the CDR3 is TGTGCCAGCAGCTTTGCTCCGGGACAAGGGCCCAATGAGCAGTTCTTC. Protein product: CASSFAPGQGPNEQFF.

The chain combines TRBV28 with TRBJ2-7; D is uncertain. Trimming stripped 4 bases from V and 6 bases from J, with 7 bases between. This CDR3 spans 11 amino acids. Germline V gene lookup returns CDR1 MDHEN and CDR2 SYDVKM. This CDR3 reads CASSYGSEQYF. The CDR3 bases are TGTGCCAGCAGTTACGGGTCCGAGCAGTACTTC.

This clone was seen just once. The chain joins TRBV11-2 to TRBJ1-6, with 7 bases matching TRBD1. With 6 bases clipped from V and 8 bases from J, the junction kept 10 bases outside the gene matches. The CDR3 extends over 15 amino acids. Germline V gene sequence: CDR1 SGHAT, CDR2 FQNNGV. In DNA, the CDR3 is TGTGCCAGCAGTTCCCTGAGGACAGGTTATTCACCCCTCCACTTT. The encoded protein is CASSSLRTGYSPLHF.

The gene calls are TRBV6-1 and TRBJ1-2; a weak D match, TRBD1 (5 bases). Germline CDR1 MNHNS, CDR2 SASEGT. The CDR3 sequence is 14 residues long. The V gene lost 8 bases and the J gene lost 4 bases, with 17 bases spanning the gap. CDR3 bases: TGTGCCAGCTCGGCCGGACAAAAAGTCTATGGCTACACCTTC. It is translated as CASSAGQKVYGYTF.

The V gene is TRBV4-2, the J gene TRBJ2-1, with D perhaps matching TRBD2 (6 bases). Per germline, CDR1 LGHNA and CDR2 YNFKEQ. The CDR3 spans 17 residues. V was cut by 4 bases and J by 4 bases, with 20 bases left in between. DNA for the CDR3: TGTGCCAGCAGCCCCGGTGAGGGTCGGGGGAGGTACAATGAGCAGTTCTTC. Amino acid sequence: CASSPGEGRGRYNEQFF.

The V gene is TRBV7-2, the J gene TRBJ1-1; 8 positions agree with TRBD1. Per germline, CDR1 SGHTA and CDR2 FQGNSA. This CDR3 has 15 amino acids. Unmatched junction bases numbered 7, after V lost 5 bases and J lost 2 bases. The CDR3 DNA is TGTGCCAGCAGCCCCCAGGGACAGGTAAACACTGAAGCTTTCTTT. This translates into CASSPQGQVNTEAFF. The full variable domain, completed using reference TRBV7-2 and TRBJ1-1, is GAGVSQSPSNKVTEKGKDVELRCDPISGHTALYWYRQSLGQGLEFLIYFQGNSAPDKSGLPSDRFSAERTGGSVSTLTIQRTQQEDSAVYLCASSPQGQVNTEAFFGQGTRLTVV.

The chain carries TRBV10-3 and TRBJ1-1; D ambiguous. This CDR3 contains 15 residues. The germline V gene encodes CDR1 ENHRY and CDR2 SYGVKD. Between the trimmed V and J ends, which lost 10 bases and 4 bases, there was a span of 22 bases. The CDR3 region has the DNA TGTGCCAGCCGAAGTCATGGGAGTGGAGGCACTGAAGCTTTCTTT. It is translated as CASRSHGSGGTEAFF.